The 30 T cell receptor beta chains below were found in one sample sequenced in a study of control samples from healthy donors and cancer patients. Libraries were prepared by immunoSEQ multiplex PCR; TCRdb keeps only in-frame clonotypes and omits some of them. The sample holds around 80,000 clones; approximately 91% are singletons and the top ten take around 5.7%. Sequenced sample: blood. The origin of the receptors is a woman between 50 and 59 years old in good health.

The chain is built from TRBV10-3 and TRBJ1-6; D is possibly TRBD1 (6 bases). This CDR3 is 17 amino acids long. The germline V gene encodes CDR1 ENHRY and CDR2 SYGVKD. V lost 0 bases and J lost 7, with 16 bases in between. The CDR3 here is CAISESIPGAKNSPLHF. The DNA for the CDR3 is TGTGCCATCAGTGAGTCGATACCGGGGGCCAAGAATTCACCCCTCCACTTT.

V gene TRBV29-1 combines with J gene TRBJ2-5; 10 bases fit TRBD1. V dropped 2 bases and J dropped 5; count of bases not matched to a gene: 2. The CDR3 totals 13 residues. CDR1 is SQVTM, CDR2 ANQGSEA, per germline. CDR3 protein: CSVEQTGGETQYF. In nucleotides, the CDR3 is TGCAGCGTTGAACAGACAGGGGGCGAGACCCAGTACTTC.

This chain links TRBV7-8 with TRBJ1-3, with D perhaps TRBD1 (5 bases). Trimming took 1 base from V and 0 from J, leaving 13 bases between them. Germline V gives CDR1 SGHVS, CDR2 FQNEAQ. CDR3 size: 17 residues. The CDR3 sequence: CASSLVGGVSSGNTIYF. DNA of the CDR3: TGTGCCAGCAGCTTAGTTGGAGGGGTGAGCTCTGGAAACACCATATATTTT.

A few counts support this clone. The chain recombines TRBV6-2 or TRBV6-3 with TRBJ2-3; no definite D call. This CDR3 is built from 14 residues. The germline V gene encodes CDR1 MNHEY and CDR2 SVGEGT. The V end was cut by 3 bases, the J end by 1 base, with 8 bases between. The CDR3 DNA is TGTGCCAGCAGTTATGGTGTCGGCACAGATACGCAGTATTTT. As protein: CASSYGVGTDTQYF.

This chain uses TRBV3-1 (or the pseudogene TRBV3-2) with TRBJ1-6; D is perhaps TRBD1 (5 bases). Trimming removed 2 bases from V and 6 bases from J, with 8 bases in between. The CDR3 covers 14 residues. Germline values: CDR1 LGHDT, CDR2 YNNKEL (reference sequence). For the CDR3, the DNA is TGTGCCAGCAGCCAAACGGGGGGTAATTCACCCCTCCACTTT. As protein: CASSQTGGNSPLHF.

CDR3 sequence reads: CASSLTGSPYGYTF. The CDR3 region has the DNA TGTGCCAGCAGCTTAACAGGGAGTCCCTATGGCTACACCTTC. The V and J genes are TRBV5-6 and TRBJ1-2; a possible D gene is TRBD1 (6 bases). V was trimmed by 2 bases and J by 4 bases, leaving 12 bases between them. Germline V gene data show CDR1 as SGHDT and CDR2 as YYEEEE. The CDR3 covers 14 residues.

The J gene is TRBJ1-5, the V gene TRBV5-1; the D gene is possibly TRBD1 (5 bases). V gave up 4 bases and J gave up 6 bases, with 11 bases separating them. Germline CDR1 reads SGHRS; CDR2 reads YFSETQ. The CDR3 has 13 residues. The CDR3, as DNA: TGCGCCAGCAGCATGGATGGGGGTCAGCCCCAGCATTTT. It specifies CASSMDGGQPQHF.

The rearrangement uses TRBV5-5 and TRBJ1-4; D possibly corresponds to TRBD1 (6 bases). The CDR3 consists of 13 residues. CDR1 is SGHKS, CDR2 YYEKEE, per germline (reference sequence). V lost 1 base and J lost 7, with 8 bases in between. CDR3 nucleotide sequence: TGTGCCAGCAGCTTGCAGGGGCGTGAAAAACTGTTTTTT. Translated, it gives CASSLQGREKLFF.

This rearrangement joins TRBV29-1 to TRBJ2-3; no definite D call. V lost 5 bases to trimming and J lost 0 bases, with 3 bases between them. The CDR3 covers 11 residues. Per the germline V gene, CDR1 is SQVTM and CDR2 is ANQGSEA. This CDR3 is CSVSSTDTQYF. The CDR3 coding sequence is TGCAGCGTTTCGAGCACAGATACGCAGTATTTT.

This clone has only one observation. V usage is TRBV7-9 and J usage is TRBJ1-2; D gene ambiguous. The V end was cut by 2 bases, the J end by 7 bases, with 11 bases between. Germline V gives CDR1 SEHNR, CDR2 FQNEAQ (reference sequence). This CDR3 region has 13 residues. As DNA, the CDR3 is TGTGCCAGCAGCTTACAGGATAACCGTGGCTACACCTTC. Translating it yields CASSLQDNRGYTF.

The chain employs TRBV11-2 and TRBJ2-3, with D uncertain. CDR3 length: 12 amino acids. Germline CDR1 is SGHAT and CDR2 is FQNNGV. V was clipped by 3 bases and J by 6 bases, with 7 bases between them. The DNA of the CDR3 is TGTGCCAGCAGCTTGAATCGGGATACGCAGTATTTT. Translation: CASSLNRDTQYF.

This chain uses TRBV5-1 with TRBJ1-1; D is perhaps TRBD1 (5 bases). The germline V and J ends were trimmed by 7 bases and 1 base, with 5 bases remaining between them. This CDR3 is built from 11 residues. The germline CDR1 and CDR2 sequences are SGHRS and YFSETQ. The chain's CDR3 is CASGTNTEAFF. Here the CDR3 DNA reads TGCGCCAGCGGGACGAACACTGAAGCTTTCTTT.

The V gene is TRBV20-1, the J gene TRBJ2-1, with 10 bases that match TRBD1. V lost 3 bases, J lost 10 bases, and 9 bases stayed unmatched. This CDR3 has 14 amino acids. Germline CDR1 DFQATT, CDR2 SNEGSKA (reference sequence). CDR3 DNA sequence: TGCAGTGCTAGTATTCCGGGACAGGGGCTGGAGCAGTTCTTC. Translating gives CSASIPGQGLEQFF.

This chain connects TRBV4-2 to TRBJ2-1, with 7 bases fitting TRBD1. The V and J ends lost 2 bases and 4 bases, in that order; junction bases with no gene match: 5. This CDR3 is 15 amino acids long. In germline, CDR1 is LGHNA, CDR2 YNFKEQ. CDR3 in DNA: TGTGCCAGCAGCCAAATGGGGGACAGTTACAATGAGCAGTTCTTC. This translates into CASSQMGDSYNEQFF.

This clone occurred a few times. The chain combines TRBV7-2 with TRBJ2-1; no reliable D call. Looked up from germline, CDR1 is SGHTA and CDR2 is FQGNSA. This CDR3 spans 12 amino acids. Trimming took 3 bases from V and 8 from J, leaving 8 bases between them. The CDR3 is CASSFVRDEQFF. The CDR3 DNA is TGTGCCAGCAGCTTTGTAAGGGATGAGCAGTTCTTC.

The chain employs TRBV13 and TRBJ2-7; a possible D gene is TRBD1 (5 bases). With 1 base removed from V and 2 bases from J, the gap between germline ends came to 9 bases. The CDR3 covers 14 residues. Germline CDR1 reads PRHDT; CDR2 reads FYEKMQ (reference sequence). The CDR3 sequence is CASSLVRGAYEQYF. The CDR3 bases are TGTGCCAGCAGCTTAGTAAGGGGCGCCTACGAGCAGTACTTC.

V gene TRBV19 combines with J gene TRBJ1-5; unclear D gene. In germline, CDR1 is LNHDA, CDR2 SQIVND (reference sequence). The CDR3 covers 14 residues. V shed 7 bases and J shed 4 bases, with 14 bases lying between them. The CDR3 reads CASTGPNINQPQHF. DNA of the CDR3: TGTGCCAGTACAGGTCCAAATATTAATCAGCCCCAGCATTTT.

This chain connects TRBV2 to TRBJ1-3; possibly TRBD1 for D (6 bases). The CDR3 length is 14 residues. V was cut by 4 bases and J by 4 bases, with 11 bases left in between. Germline V CDR1 and CDR2: SNHLY, FYNNEI. The CDR3 reads CASSARDIGNTIYF. The CDR3 region has the DNA TGTGCCAGCAGTGCCCGGGACATAGGAAACACCATATATTTT.

The V call is TRBV19, the J call TRBJ1-4; D may be TRBD1 (5 bases). Germline loops: CDR1 LNHDA, CDR2 SQIVND (reference sequence). Trimming took 5 bases from V and 7 from J, leaving 17 bases between them. The CDR3 loop spans 15 amino acids. The CDR3 DNA reads as TGTGCCAGTAGTGCCAGCGCGGGCAGGGCTGAAAAACTGTTTTTT. This codes for CASSASAGRAEKLFF.

This clone was observed once. V usage is TRBV10-3 and J usage is TRBJ1-1; TRBD1 might be the D (5 bases). V lost 9 bases, J lost 3 bases, and 8 bases lay in between. CDR1 is ENHRY and CDR2 is SYGVKD in the germline V gene. The CDR3 has 11 amino acids. CDR3 protein: CAIRGDTEAFF. The CDR3, as DNA: TGTGCCATTAGAGGGGACACTGAAGCTTTCTTT.

The V call is TRBV18, the J call TRBJ2-3; unclear D gene. CDR1 and CDR2 (germline): KGHSH, LQKENI. Trimming removed 4 bases from V and 6 bases from J, with 8 bases in between. The CDR3 length is 12 residues. CDR3 sequence (DNA): TGTGCCAGCTCACGCGGCTCGGATACGCAGTATTTT. Translated: CASSRGSDTQYF.

Written as DNA, the CDR3 is TGCGCCAGCAGCTTGGGACTAGGCGGGCACATTCAGTACTTC. Translated: CASSLGLGGHIQYF. The rearrangement joins TRBV5-1 to TRBJ2-4; tentative D call: TRBD2 (6 bases). Germline CDR1 reads SGHRS; CDR2 reads YFSETQ. The CDR3 is 14 residues long. Trimming removed 0 bases at V and 8 bases at J, with 12 bases between.

This clone was seen just once. The rearrangement links TRBV5-4 to TRBJ1-6, with 7 bases identical to TRBD1. Germline-derived CDR1 and CDR2 are SGHNT and YYREEE (reference sequence). J lost 7 bases, V lost 4 bases, and 5 bases had no gene match. The CDR3 has 14 amino acids. For the CDR3, the DNA is TGTGCCAGCAGCCGACAGGGAAGGAATTCACCCCTCCACTTT. Its translation: CASSRQGRNSPLHF. Full variable domain (rest looked up from reference TRBV5-4 and TRBJ1-6): ETGVTQSPTHLIKTRGQQVTLRCSSQSGHNTVSWYQQALGQGPQFIFQYYREEENGRGNFPPRFSGLQFPNYSSELNVNALELDDSALYLCASSRQGRNSPLHFGNGTRLTVT.

The J gene is TRBJ1-1, the V gene TRBV5-8; D uncertain. From germline, CDR1 is SGHTS and CDR2 YDEGEE. V was clipped by 4 bases and J by 0 bases, with 13 bases between them. The CDR3 runs 15 residues. The CDR3 sequence: CASSVPLGMNTEAFF. CDR3 nucleotide sequence: TGTGCCAGCAGCGTACCTCTGGGGATGAACACTGAAGCTTTCTTT.

The chain couples TRBV5-4 to TRBJ1-2, with D perhaps matching TRBD1 (6 bases). The germline V and J ends were trimmed by 4 bases and 7 bases, with 14 bases remaining between them. CDR1 SGHNT and CDR2 YYREEE come from the germline V gene (reference sequence). The CDR3 contains 13 residues. The CDR3 DNA sequence: TGTGCCAGCAGCCCGCCAGGGGTGGCTGGCTACACCTTC. It is translated as CASSPPGVAGYTF. Looking up the rest from reference TRBV5-4 and TRBJ1-2 gives the full variable domain: ETGVTQSPTHLIKTRGQQVTLRCSSQSGHNTVSWYQQALGQGPQFIFQYYREEENGRGNFPPRFSGLQFPNYSSELNVNALELDDSALYLCASSPPGVAGYTFGSGTRLTVV.

The V gene is TRBV20-1, the J gene TRBJ2-4, with D perhaps matching TRBD2 (5 bases). There are 16 residues in the CDR3. In germline, CDR1 is DFQATT, CDR2 SNEGSKA (reference sequence). Trimming left V 3 bases short and J 1 base short, with 16 bases between. The CDR3 DNA reads TGCAGTGCTAGTGGTCCCAGGACTGCCGCCAAAAACATTCAGTACTTC. This translates into CSASGPRTAAKNIQYF.

V and J are TRBV29-1 and TRBJ2-1, with 7 positions matching TRBD1. V shed 7 bases, J shed 7 bases, and the junction held 10 bases outside the gene matches. The CDR3 is made up of 13 amino acids. CDR1 is SQVTM, CDR2 ANQGSEA, per germline. Here the CDR3 reads CSAGQVYGNEQFF. The CDR3 bases are TGCAGCGCTGGACAGGTTTACGGGAATGAGCAGTTCTTC.

The chain has TRBV5-5 and TRBJ2-7, with no clear D. The CDR3 consists of 13 residues. Trimming left V 1 base short and J 3 bases short, with 8 bases between. The germline V gene encodes CDR1 SGHKS and CDR2 YYEKEE (reference sequence). The CDR3 nucleotides are TGTGCCAGCAGCTTGTCGGGTGGCTACGAGCAGTACTTC. It translates to CASSLSGGYEQYF.

The chain recombines TRBV12-5 with TRBJ2-7, with a tentative D call TRBD1 (6 bases). Trimming stripped 3 bases from V and 5 bases from J, with 11 bases between. The CDR3 is made up of 13 amino acids. The germline V gene has CDR1 LGHNT and CDR2 FRNRAP. CDR3 sequence reads: CASGFRGIHEQYF. DNA for the CDR3: TGTGCTAGTGGTTTCAGGGGAATCCACGAGCAGTACTTC.

The chain combines TRBV14 with TRBJ1-4; tentative D call: TRBD1 (6 bases). V lost 7 bases and J 0 bases, leaving 15 bases between the germline ends. The CDR3 is 16 amino acids. Germline-derived CDR1 and CDR2 are SGHDN and FVKESK. The CDR3 coding sequence is TGTGCCAGCATGGGGGGCGTACCTGCAACTAATGAAAAACTGTTTTTT. Amino acids: CASMGGVPATNEKLFF. Together with reference TRBV14 and TRBJ1-4, the CDR3 gives the full variable domain: EAGVTQFPSHSVIEKGQTVTLRCDPISGHDNLYWYRRVMGKEIKFLLHFVKESKQDESGMPNNRFLAERTGGTYSTLKVQPAELEDSGVYFCASMGGVPATNEKLFFGSGTQLSVL.